This paragraph covers one T cell receptor beta chain sequence. Antigen unknown. This CDR3 spans 14 amino acids. The V gene lost 2 bases and the J gene lost 2 bases, with 9 bases spanning the gap. Germline V gene sequence: CDR1 SGHDT, CDR2 YYEEEE. Amplification of TCR alpha and beta CDR3 regions from RNA used iRepertoire nested multiplex PCR. Input was about 85-450 ng of tissue mRNA or PBMC total RNA. TCRdb reprocessed the multiplex PCR reads via MiXCR and lists one record per CDR3 protein. The sample gives more than 95,000 distinct CDR3 sequences, around 28% of which show up once; less than 55% is in the top ten. The sample belongs to a study of glioma-infiltrating T cells. Points from the study as a whole: Tissue and blood shared very few CDR3 sequences. Gliomas, especially low-grade, showed above-expected tissue-blood divergence; non-neoplastic patients showed below.

Sequenced input: glioma tissue, nonneoplastic brain tissue, or PBMCs (not recorded which). The rearrangement links TRBV5-6 to TRBJ2-3; maybe TRBD1 (6 bases). The sequence came from a human donor with low-grade glioma or glioblastoma, undergoing nonglioma brain surgery, or in good health (not recorded which). CDR3 residues: CASSFQGTTDTQYF. CDR3 coding DNA: TGTGCCAGCAGCTTCCAGGGGACCACAGATACGCAGTATTTT.